Below are 24 T cell receptor beta chains sequenced from a single sample in a study of blood T cell repertoires in COVID-19. Here immunoSEQ multiplex PCR was the method, and the copy in TCRdb shows in-frame clones only, minus some. The table lists over 450,000 clones, about 88% of them singletons. Sequencing was done on a sample of peripheral blood. The receptors were sampled from a man younger than 35 with COVID-19, enrolled during active disease.

There are a few counts of this clone. The rearrangement links TRBV6-5 to TRBJ1-3, with a weak D call TRBD1 (6 bases). Germline CDR1 reads MNHEY; CDR2 reads SVGAGI. This CDR3 region has 11 residues. With 6 bases removed from V and 9 bases from J, the gap between germline ends came to 9 bases. The CDR3 nucleotides read TGTGCCAGCAGAAGAGGGGGCACCATATATTTT. The encoded protein is CASRRGGTIYF.

This chain connects TRBV5-5 to TRBJ2-1, with TRBD2 as a possible D gene (5 bases). V gave up 2 bases and J gave up 4 bases, with 19 bases separating them. The CDR3 is 17 amino acids. Germline V lookup: CDR1 SGHKS, CDR2 YYEKEE (reference sequence). CDR3 nucleotides: TGTGCCAGCAGCTTTGGAGAGGGCTACGTCGGGTACAATGAGCAGTTCTTC. Translated: CASSFGEGYVGYNEQFF.

This clone was counted a few times. This chain links TRBV27 with TRBJ2-7; 9 nucleotides agree with TRBD1. The CDR3 sequence is 14 residues long. Per germline, CDR1 MNHEY and CDR2 SMNVEV (reference sequence). V gave up 6 bases and J gave up 6 bases; unmatched junction bases: 9. In nucleotides, the CDR3 is TGTGCCAGCAGCCCTACAGGGGGCAGGCTCGAGCAGTACTTC. Encoded protein: CASSPTGGRLEQYF.

Comments on this clone: Other DNA sequences within the sample encode an identical CDR3. The chain is built from TRBV6-5 and TRBJ1-5, with 8 bases lining up with TRBD1. CDR3 length equals 14 residues. Germline CDR1 MNHEY, CDR2 SVGAGI. V trimming: 5 bases; J trimming: 7 bases; junction bases outside the gene matches: 7. CDR3 nucleotides: TGTGCCAGCAGTCCTGACAGGGGTCGGCAGCCCCAGCATTTT. Encoded protein: CASSPDRGRQPQHF.

The sample holds one count of this clone. The rearrangement uses TRBV6-5 and TRBJ2-3, with D tentatively TRBD1 (6 bases). Germline V gene data show CDR1 as MNHEY and CDR2 as SVGAGI. This CDR3 has 15 amino acids. V was trimmed by 4 bases and J by 7 bases, leaving 18 bases between them. CDR3 sequence: CASSSDTGFKNTQYF. DNA of the CDR3: TGTGCCAGCAGTTCCGACACAGGGTTCAAGAATACGCAGTATTTT.

The chain couples TRBV7-2 to TRBJ1-6; 10 bases match TRBD1. V dropped 3 bases and J dropped 6; count of bases not matched to a gene: 2. Germline V gives CDR1 SGHTA, CDR2 FQGNSA. This CDR3 spans 15 amino acids. The CDR3 region is CASSLTGGRNSPLHF. CDR3 nucleotide sequence: TGTGCCAGCAGCTTGACAGGGGGCCGTAATTCACCCCTCCACTTT.

V usage is TRBV6-2 or TRBV6-3 and J usage is TRBJ1-5; tentative D call: TRBD1 (5 bases). V lost 4 bases and J 5 bases, leaving 9 bases between the germline ends. Germline V gene sequence: CDR1 MNHEY, CDR2 SVGEGT. CDR3 length equals 13 residues. Written as DNA, the CDR3 is TGTGCCAGCAGTTTAGCGGGACATCAGCCCCAGCATTTT. This translates into CASSLAGHQPQHF.

The V and J genes are TRBV13 and TRBJ2-7, with D tentatively TRBD1 (5 bases). V lost 3 bases and J 3 bases, leaving 12 bases between the germline ends. In germline, CDR1 is PRHDT, CDR2 FYEKMQ (reference sequence). CDR3 length: 14 amino acids. CDR3 in DNA: TGTGCCAGCAGCTTTTGGACAAATTTCTACGAGCAGTACTTC. The encoded protein is CASSFWTNFYEQYF. The entire variable domain, with the rest obtained from reference TRBV13 and TRBJ2-7, is as follows: AAGVIQSPRHLIKEKRETATLKCYPIPRHDTVYWYQQGPGQDPQFLISFYEKMQSDKGSIPDRFSAQQFSDYHSELNMSSLELGDSALYFCASSFWTNFYEQYFGPGTRLTVT.

The chain carries TRBV15 and TRBJ1-6; TRBD1 matches at 9 bases. Germline-derived CDR1 and CDR2 are LNHNV and YYDKDF (reference sequence). V was pared by 8 bases and J by 6 bases, with 5 bases of the junction left unmatched. The CDR3 is 14 residues long. The DNA of the CDR3 is TGTGCCACCGCTCCGGGACAGGGTAATTCACCCCTCCACTTT. This codes for CATAPGQGNSPLHF.

Note on this clone: Other nucleotide sequences in the sample specify the same CDR3. The CDR3 sequence: CASSRANTGELFF. CDR3 nucleotide sequence: TGTGCCAGCAGCCGCGCGAACACCGGGGAGCTGTTTTTT. The V gene is TRBV12-3 or TRBV12-4, the J gene TRBJ2-2; D not resolved. The V end lost 6 bases, the J end lost 0 bases, and 5 bases lay between the germline ends. The CDR3 loop spans 13 amino acids.

Only a few counts were recorded for this clone. V gene TRBV10-3 combines with J gene TRBJ1-3; 9 bases match TRBD1. This CDR3 region has 16 residues. With 8 bases clipped from V and 3 bases from J, the junction kept 11 bases outside the gene matches. Per the germline V gene, CDR1 is ENHRY and CDR2 is SYGVKD. As DNA, the CDR3 is TGTGCCATCGCCCAAACCCCGGGACAGGGTGGAAACACCATATATTTT. Translated: CAIAQTPGQGGNTIYF.

The CDR3 protein is CASTTGGSRGTEAFF. For the CDR3, the DNA is TGTGCCAGCACCACGGGGGGGAGCAGGGGCACTGAAGCTTTCTTT. This sequence joins TRBV28 and TRBJ1-1, with D possibly TRBD1 on 6 matching bases. Trimming shortened V by 7 bases and J by 4 bases, and 19 bases separated the two germline ends. Germline V gene lookup returns CDR1 MDHEN and CDR2 SYDVKM. CDR3 length: 15 amino acids.

The V and J genes are TRBV5-4 and TRBJ2-7, with TRBD2 matching over 10 bases. Trimming took 2 bases from V and 4 from J; bases not matched to a gene: 6. From germline, CDR1 is SGHNT and CDR2 YYREEE (reference sequence). This CDR3 is built from 15 residues. The CDR3: CASSLFTSGIYEQYF. The CDR3 region has the DNA TGTGCCAGCAGCTTATTCACTAGCGGGATATACGAGCAGTACTTC.

This clone was seen a few times. The V call is TRBV16, the J call TRBJ1-5; D is unresolved. V lost 4 bases and J lost 1, with 8 bases in between. Germline V gene sequence: CDR1 KGHSY, CDR2 FQNENV. This CDR3 has 14 amino acids. In nucleotides, the CDR3 is TGTGCCAGCAGCCGCCTGGCCAGCAATCAGCCCCAGCATTTT. Its protein product is CASSRLASNQPQHF.

A few counts support this clone. The chain combines TRBV25-1 with TRBJ1-5; TRBD1 might be the D (6 bases). The CDR3 covers 14 residues. CDR1 and CDR2 (germline): MGHDK, SYGVNS. The V and J ends lost 9 bases and 1 base respectively, with 13 bases between them. The CDR3 coding sequence is TGTGCCAGTCGGGGGGGCTCGAGCAATCAGCCCCAGCATTTT. Protein: CASRGGSSNQPQHF.

V usage is TRBV3-1 (or the pseudogene TRBV3-2) and J usage is TRBJ2-7; TRBD2 matches at 12 bases. The CDR3 has 16 residues. Germline loops: CDR1 LGHDT, CDR2 YNNKEL (reference sequence). The ends lost 1 base at V and 6 bases at J; junction bases unmatched: 7. The CDR3 sequence is CASSQGALAGGREQYF. Here the CDR3 DNA reads TGTGCCAGCAGCCAAGGGGCTCTAGCGGGAGGGCGCGAGCAGTACTTC.

In DNA form, the CDR3 reads TGTGCCAGCAGTGAATGGGAAATGACAGCCTTTAACTATGGCTACACCTTC. This gives the protein CASSEWEMTAFNYGYTF. The chain employs TRBV6-1 and TRBJ1-2; maybe TRBD1 (5 bases). The CDR3 loop spans 17 amino acids. V dropped 2 bases and J dropped 1 base, with 17 bases sitting between them. Per the germline V gene, CDR1 is MNHNS and CDR2 is SASEGT.

This chain uses TRBV6-1 with TRBJ1-1, with D tentatively TRBD1 (5 bases). CDR3 size: 12 residues. Germline V gene data show CDR1 as MNHNS and CDR2 as SASEGT. Trimming removed 3 bases from V and 4 bases from J, with 6 bases in between. The CDR3 here is CASSDQGTEAFF. The DNA of the CDR3 is TGTGCCAGCAGTGATCAGGGCACTGAAGCTTTCTTT.

The V call is TRBV4-1, the J call TRBJ2-7; D gene uncertain. V was clipped by 5 bases and J by 3 bases, with 5 bases between them. Germline V lookup: CDR1 MGHRA, CDR2 YSYEKL. The CDR3 is made up of 11 amino acids. CDR3 DNA: TGCGCCAGCAGCAACAGCTACGAGCAGTACTTC. Its protein product is CASSNSYEQYF.

The CDR3 nucleotides read TGCAGCGTTGAAGGGCGGGTGTCTCCTTACAATGAGCAGTTCTTC. Protein: CSVEGRVSPYNEQFF. The V and J genes are TRBV29-1 and TRBJ2-1, with TRBD2 as a possible D gene (5 bases). V lost 1 base, J lost 4 bases, and 14 bases lay in between. CDR1 and CDR2 from the germline V gene are SQVTM and ANQGSEA. This CDR3 spans 15 amino acids.

The chain combines TRBV11-1 with TRBJ1-6; TRBD1 agrees at 9 bases. Germline V gene lookup returns CDR1 SGHAT and CDR2 FQDESV (reference sequence). This CDR3 contains 14 residues. Unmatched junction bases numbered 3, after V lost 5 bases and J lost 7 bases. CDR3 nucleotides: TGTGCCAGCAGCCGACAGGGGGGGAATTCACCCCTCCACTTT. Protein product: CASSRQGGNSPLHF.

This rearrangement joins TRBV13 to TRBJ2-7; weak D call: TRBD1 (6 bases). The V gene lost 3 bases and the J gene lost 2 bases, with 17 bases spanning the gap. The germline CDR1 and CDR2 sequences are PRHDT and FYEKMQ (reference sequence). The CDR3 spans 16 residues. CDR3 in DNA: TGTGCCAGCAGCTTCCAGGGGTCTATCCCCCCCTACGAGCAGTACTTC. Translating it yields CASSFQGSIPPYEQYF. The full variable domain, rest sourced from reference TRBV13 and TRBJ2-7, is AAGVIQSPRHLIKEKRETATLKCYPIPRHDTVYWYQQGPGQDPQFLISFYEKMQSDKGSIPDRFSAQQFSDYHSELNMSSLELGDSALYFCASSFQGSIPPYEQYFGPGTRLTVT.

The chain is built from TRBV7-9 and TRBJ2-3, with D maybe TRBD1 (5 bases). V lost 3 bases and J lost 1, with 14 bases in between. The CDR3 spans 16 residues. CDR1 is SEHNR, CDR2 FQNEAQ, per germline (reference sequence). In DNA form, the CDR3 reads TGTGCCAGCAGCTTTGACACCTCCAGGGGCACAGATACGCAGTATTTT. This translates into CASSFDTSRGTDTQYF.

This chain uses TRBV6-5 with TRBJ2-7; D not certain. Germline loops: CDR1 MNHEY, CDR2 SVGAGI. The CDR3 loop spans 13 amino acids. Trimming cost V 8 bases and J 2 bases, with 13 bases left between them. The chain's CDR3 is CASLAALTYEQYF. CDR3 DNA sequence: TGTGCCAGCCTGGCCGCTCTTACCTACGAGCAGTACTTC.